This TCR beta chain was sequenced for a study of cytomegalovirus exposure and HLA in healthy donors. Whole-study results and caveats: Specificity of three CMV-associated chains for CMV antigens was verified in vitro. A classifier reportedly called cytomegalovirus status with high sensitivity and specificity.

Germline V gene sequence: CDR1 WNHNN, CDR2 SYGVQD (reference sequence). This CDR3 has 15 amino acids. V lost 3 bases, J lost 4 bases, and 15 bases lay in between. Sequencing used immunoSEQ multiplex PCR; TCRdb keeps in-frame clones, though not all of them. The sample consists of approximately 60,000 clones, approximately 92% of them appearing once. On this clone itself: Its antigen is not identified.

The V gene is TRBV10-1, the J gene TRBJ2-5; possible D gene TRBD2, 5 bases. This TCR derives from a man between 18 and 29 years old in good health and CMV-seronegative. Sequences were obtained from PBMCs. The CDR3 region is CASSDRGSVRETQYF. CDR3 DNA: TGCGCCAGCAGTGATCGAGGGTCCGTTCGAGAGACCCAGTACTTC.